Listed below are T cell receptor beta chains from one sample, sequenced in a study of identifying expanded T cells in peripheral blood. The table came from immunoSEQ multiplex PCR; TCRdb's copy has only in-frame clones and leaves some out. The sample holds some 75,000 clones; under 90% are singletons and the top ten take around 3.3%. The sample was blood. The receptors here all came from a person between 18 and 75 years old in good health. CDR3s include the opening cysteine and the closing phenylalanine or tryptophan. A D gene is named only where the DNA matches it firmly. Part of the rows lack a size; the others show once, few, many or a class for expanded clones.

>NA|NA|TRBJ1-3|TRBV5-4
CASSFKTITASGNTIYF
TGTGCCAGCAGCTTTAAGACCATAACAGCCTCCGGAAACACCATATATTTT
>NA|NA|TRBJ2-5|TRBV6-6
CASSYSNQGYETQYF
TGTGCCAGCAGTTACTCGAATCAAGGGTACGAGACCCAGTACTTC
>NA|TRBD1|TRBJ2-5|TRBV19
CASSATRTGSETQYF
TGTGCCAGTAGTGCCACTCGGACAGGGTCAGAGACCCAGTACTTC
>NA|NA|TRBJ2-3|TRBV5-4
CASSVLGSEGTDTQYF
TGTGCCAGCAGCGTACTGGGCTCAGAGGGGACAGATACGCAGTATTTT
>few|TRBD1|TRBJ2-7|TRBV6-6
CASSSSGTGPYEQYF
TGTGCCAGCAGTTCCTCAGGGACAGGCCCCTACGAGCAGTACTTC
>NA|TRBD1|TRBJ2-1|TRBV5-6
CASSSGTGNYNEQFF
TGTGCCAGCAGCAGCGGGACAGGGAACTACAATGAGCAGTTCTTC
>NA|NA|TRBJ2-3|TRBV11-1
CASSLDGLRGDTQYF
TGTGCCAGCAGCTTAGATGGACTCAGGGGAGATACGCAGTATTTT
>NA|TRBD2|TRBJ2-3|TRBV5-1
CASSAGGLSGTDTQYF
TGCGCCAGCAGCGCGGGGGGCCTTTCCGGCACAGATACGCAGTATTTT
>once|NA|TRBJ2-7|TRBV6-5
CASSPDYHEQYF
TGTGCCAGCAGTCCGGACTACCACGAGCAGTACTTC
>NA|NA|TRBJ1-1|TRBV7-2
CASSLAGFIRGEAFF
TGTGCCAGCAGCTTAGCGGGTTTTATTAGGGGGGAAGCTTTCTTT
>once|NA|TRBJ1-6|TRBV27
CASSLGLYNSPLHF
TGTGCCAGCAGTTTGGGACTCTATAATTCACCCCTCCACTTT
>once|TRBD2|TRBJ2-5|TRBV9
CASSQAAGDQETQYF
TGTGCCAGCAGCCAAGCGGCGGGGGACCAAGAGACCCAGTACTTC
>NA|NA|TRBJ1-1|TRBV6-6
CASSSGTEVTFF
TGTGCCAGCAGCTCTGGGACCGAGGTGACTTTCTTT
>NA|TRBD2|TRBJ2-4|TRBV30
CAWTSGGDKNIQYF
TGTGCCTGGACTAGCGGGGGGGACAAAAACATTCAGTACTTC
>NA|TRBD1|TRBJ2-2|TRBV10-3
CAISEAGGPGELFF
TGTGCCATCAGTGAGGCAGGGGGCCCCGGGGAGCTGTTTTTT
>NA|TRBD2|TRBJ2-7|TRBV10-2
CASSESRSSGIYEQYF
TGCGCCAGCAGTGAGTCTCGATCTAGCGGGATTTACGAGCAGTACTTC
>NA|NA|TRBJ1-2|TRBV4-1
CASSQWGRYGYTF
TGCGCCAGCAGCCAATGGGGAAGGTATGGCTACACCTTC
>NA|TRBD2|TRBJ2-5|TRBV7-2
CASSLATIIAGGPGVTQYF
TGTGCCAGCAGCTTAGCTACAATAATAGCGGGAGGCCCCGGTGTAACCCAGTACTTC
>NA|NA|TRBJ2-3|TRBV7-6
CASSLSDPITDTQYF
TGTGCCAGCAGCTTATCGGATCCAATCACAGATACGCAGTATTTT
>NA|TRBD2|TRBJ2-7|TRBV6-5
CASSYGGGVHEQYF
TGTGCCAGCAGTTACGGGGGAGGGGTCCACGAGCAGTACTTC
>NA|NA|TRBJ1-2|TRBV6-5
CASGIDALGYTF
TGTGCCAGCGGTATCGACGCCCTTGGCTACACCTTC
>NA|NA|TRBJ1-1|TRBV29-1
CSVEEGAGGEAFF
TGCAGCGTTGAAGAGGGCGCAGGTGGTGAAGCTTTCTTT
>NA|TRBD1|TRBJ2-7|TRBV27
CASSLKRQGEQYF
TGTGCCAGCAGTTTAAAGCGACAGGGTGAGCAGTACTTC
>NA|TRBD1|TRBJ2-7|TRBV27
CASSLMTGDRFYEQYF
TGTGCCAGCAGTTTAATGACAGGGGACCGATTCTACGAGCAGTACTTC
>NA|TRBD2|TRBJ2-7|TRBV27
CASSFRVAGGPPYEQYF
TGTGCCAGCAGCTTTCGTGTAGCGGGAGGCCCTCCCTACGAGCAGTACTTC
>once|NA|TRBJ2-7|TRBV7-2
CASSLDGTYEQYF
TGTGCCAGCAGCTTAGACGGGACCTACGAGCAGTACTTC
>NA|TRBD2|TRBJ2-3|TRBV7-2
CASSLGGTNPDTQYF
TGTGCCAGCAGCTTAGGCGGGACTAACCCCGATACGCAGTATTTT
>NA|NA|TRBJ1-2|TRBV29-1
CSTREGKGYTF
TGCAGCACTAGAGAGGGGAAGGGCTACACCTTC
>NA|NA|TRBJ2-1|TRBV6-5
CASSTDGANEQFF
TGTGCCAGCAGTACGGACGGGGCCAATGAGCAGTTCTTC
>NA|TRBD1|TRBJ1-1|TRBV4-1
CASSQRPGQGNTEAFF
TGCGCCAGCAGCCAAAGACCGGGACAGGGGAACACTGAAGCTTTCTTT
>NA|NA|TRBJ2-1|TRBV27
CASSLAFPPSYNEQFF
TGTGCCAGCAGTTTAGCCTTCCCACCCTCCTACAATGAGCAGTTCTTC
>NA|NA|TRBJ1-1|TRBV6-5
CASKSDGYEAFF
TGTGCCAGCAAGTCGGATGGTTATGAAGCTTTCTTT
>NA|NA|TRBJ2-5|TRBV5-1
CASSADQETQYF
TGCGCCAGCAGCGCGGACCAAGAGACCCAGTACTTC
>NA|NA|TRBJ1-2|TRBV15
CATSRAPGTPYGYTF
TGTGCCACCAGCAGAGCCCCCGGGACACCTTATGGCTACACCTTC
>NA|NA|TRBJ2-3|TRBV9
CASSTGAGQGTDTQYF
TGTGCCAGCAGCACCGGCGCGGGCCAGGGCACAGATACGCAGTATTTT
>NA|TRBD1|TRBJ1-2|TRBV18
CASSHRDRESGYTF
TGTGCCAGCTCACACCGGGACAGGGAGTCTGGCTACACCTTC
>few|NA|TRBJ1-1|TRBV5-4
CASSLDAYTEAFF
TGTGCCAGCAGCTTGGATGCCTATACTGAAGCTTTCTTT
>NA|NA|TRBJ2-1|TRBV25-1
CASRGVGGENYNEQFF
TGTGCCAGCAGGGGGGTAGGGGGAGAGAACTACAATGAGCAGTTCTTC
>NA|NA|TRBJ2-7|TRBV25-1
CASIEDGSYEQYF
TGTGCCAGCATTGAGGACGGATCCTACGAGCAGTACTTC
>NA|TRBD1|TRBJ2-7|TRBV28
CASSLDRGTYEQYF
TGTGCCAGCAGTTTGGACAGGGGAACCTACGAGCAGTACTTC
>NA|NA|TRBJ2-5|TRBV19
CASKSSGAQYF
TGTGCCAGTAAGAGTTCGGGGGCCCAGTACTTC
>NA|NA|TRBJ2-5|TRBV7-8
CASSPGQQETQYF
TGTGCCAGCAGCCCAGGACAGCAAGAGACCCAGTACTTC
>once|NA|TRBJ2-3|TRBV4-3
CASSQRVPDTQYF
TGCGCCAGCAGCCAAAGGGTCCCCGATACGCAGTATTTT
>NA|TRBD2|TRBJ2-3|TRBV7-2
CASNRVLAGLDTQYF
TGTGCCAGCAATAGGGTTCTAGCGGGGTTAGATACGCAGTATTTT
>NA|TRBD1|TRBJ1-1|TRBV4-3
CASSQDPGTGGENTEAFF
TGCGCCAGCAGCCAAGATCCGGGAACAGGGGGCGAGAACACTGAAGCTTTCTTT
>NA|NA|TRBJ1-1|TRBV18
CASSPRTPNTEAFF
TGTGCCAGCTCACCAAGGACACCGAACACTGAAGCTTTCTTT
>few|NA|TRBJ2-7|TRBV7-2
CASSLSTGPTYEQYF
TGTGCCAGCAGCTTATCAACGGGGCCTACCTACGAGCAGTACTTC
>NA|TRBD2|TRBJ2-3|TRBV7-2
CASSLRGAGGPGTDTQYF
TGTGCCAGCAGCTTAAGGGGGGCGGGAGGGCCCGGCACAGATACGCAGTATTTT
>NA|NA|TRBJ2-3|TRBV7-2
CASSLAGVTDTQYF
TGTGCCAGCAGCTTAGCGGGGGTCACAGATACGCAGTATTTT
>NA|NA|TRBJ2-7|TRBV5-8
CASSLTGPYYEQYF
TGTGCCAGCAGCTTGACAGGGCCCTACTACGAGCAGTACTTC
>NA|TRBD1|TRBJ1-1|TRBV9
CASSPSSRTGNTEAFF
TGTGCCAGCAGCCCTAGTTCTCGGACAGGGAACACTGAAGCTTTCTTT
>NA|NA|TRBJ2-5|TRBV20-1
CSIGRPSTQYF
TGCAGTATCGGTAGACCTTCGACCCAGTACTTC
>NA|NA|TRBJ1-1|TRBV27
CASSLYNLGGKRNQNTEAFF
TGTGCCAGCAGTTTATACAATCTCGGTGGGAAACGGAACCAGAACACTGAAGCTTTCTTT
>NA|NA|TRBJ1-1|TRBV10-1
CASSEYARRETEAFF
TGCGCCAGCAGTGAGTATGCCCGCCGAGAGACTGAAGCTTTCTTT
>few|NA|TRBJ1-6|TRBV9
CASSPGQGGSPLHF
TGTGCCAGCAGTCCGGGACAAGGTGGTTCACCCCTCCACTTT
>NA|NA|TRBJ1-1|TRBV28
CASSSGQLEAFF
TGTGCCAGCAGTTCCGGGCAGTTAGAAGCTTTCTTT
>NA|TRBD1|TRBJ2-7|TRBV18
CASSPGTGGSGEQYF
TGTGCCAGCTCACCAGGGACAGGGGGCTCAGGCGAGCAGTACTTC